The 11 T cell receptor beta chains below come from one sample, sequenced in a study of shared clonotypes between healthy human individuals. Only in-frame clones appear in the TCRdb table, and some are missing; sequencing was by immunoSEQ multiplex PCR. The sample lists around 1.1 million clones, 70% to 85% occurring once. The sequenced sample consisted of memory CD4+ T cells from PBMCs. Subset indicated: CD45RA-negative fraction. The receptors originated from a young man in good health. Some clones in this sample may be carry-over from other donors' samples.

This clone was detected only once. The chain employs TRBV4-1 and TRBJ1-4; no clear D gene. The CDR3 is 12 residues long. Per the germline V gene, CDR1 is MGHRA and CDR2 is YSYEKL. V was trimmed by 1 base and J by 8 bases, leaving 5 bases between them. CDR3 sequence reads: CASSQVAEKLFF. The CDR3 DNA reads TGCGCCAGCAGCCAAGTCGCCGAAAAACTGTTTTTT.

V gene TRBV5-1 combines with J gene TRBJ1-1; D might be TRBD1 (6 bases). Germline CDR1 and CDR2: SGHRS and YFSETQ. Trimming took 1 base from V and 3 from J, leaving 10 bases between them. The CDR3 has 14 residues. The CDR3 spells CASSLYRADTEAFF. The DNA of the CDR3 is TGCGCCAGCAGCTTGTACAGGGCCGACACTGAAGCTTTCTTT.

The J gene is TRBJ1-4, the V gene TRBV27; the D gene is possibly TRBD1 (6 bases). This CDR3 contains 14 residues. Germline V lookup: CDR1 MNHEY, CDR2 SMNVEV (reference sequence). V was pared by 6 bases and J by 7 bases, with 15 bases between. CDR3 in amino acids: CASRKTGIGEKLFF. The CDR3 DNA reads as TGTGCCAGCAGAAAGACAGGTATCGGTGAAAAACTGTTTTTT.

The rearrangement uses TRBV2 and TRBJ1-3; D is ambiguous. V dropped 7 bases and J dropped 2 bases, with 9 bases sitting between them. Germline V gene data show CDR1 as SNHLY and CDR2 as FYNNEI. The CDR3 extends over 13 amino acids. Here the CDR3 DNA reads TGTGCCAGCACAACCAGACCTGGAAACACCATATATTTT. Its translation: CASTTRPGNTIYF.

DNA of the CDR3: TGTGCCAGCAGCTGGGACAGGGGGCTGAACGAGCAGTTCTTC. Its translation: CASSWDRGLNEQFF. The chain joins TRBV6-1 to TRBJ2-1; 12 positions match TRBD1. This CDR3 contains 14 residues. With V trimmed by 6 bases and J by 10 bases, 7 bases remained unmatched. CDR1 and CDR2 (germline): MNHNS, SASEGT.

J is TRBJ1-1 and V is TRBV6-6, with D tentatively TRBD1 (5 bases). V dropped 8 bases and J dropped 4 bases, with 17 bases sitting between them. The length of the CDR3 is 14 residues. CDR1 and CDR2 from the germline V gene are MNHNY and SVGAGI (reference sequence). In nucleotides, the CDR3 is TGTGCCAGCTTCCCCGGGGCCGGAGGCACTGAAGCTTTCTTT. This translates into CASFPGAGGTEAFF.

This chain links TRBV5-1 with TRBJ2-7; tentative D call: TRBD2 (5 bases). The CDR3 sequence is 13 residues long. Trimming removed 0 bases at V and 5 bases at J, with 9 bases between. The germline V gene encodes CDR1 SGHRS and CDR2 YFSETQ. Here the CDR3 DNA reads TGCGCCAGCAGCTTGGACGCGGGCGACGAGCAGTACTTC. Encoded protein: CASSLDAGDEQYF.

This clone was seen a few times. The J gene is TRBJ1-1, the V gene TRBV9, with D uncertain. Per the germline V gene, CDR1 is SGDLS and CDR2 is YYNGEE. The CDR3 loop spans 15 amino acids. V was trimmed by 0 bases and J by 0 bases, leaving 9 bases between them. The CDR3 coding sequence is TGTGCCAGCAGCGTAGACCCCTTTGTGAACACTGAAGCTTTCTTT. Translating gives CASSVDPFVNTEAFF.

The chain couples TRBV4-1 to TRBJ2-1; 8 bases agree with TRBD2. From germline, CDR1 is MGHRA and CDR2 YSYEKL. The CDR3 covers 17 residues. Losses at the gene ends were 0 bases for V and 4 bases for J; bases not matched to a gene: 8. CDR3 nucleotide sequence: TGCGCCAGCAGCCAAGATTTTTGGTCTAGCGGGTACAATGAGCAGTTCTTC. Residues: CASSQDFWSSGYNEQFF.

This clone is a singleton in its sample. The rearrangement uses TRBV20-1 and TRBJ2-5; a possible D gene is TRBD2 (5 bases). The ends were cut back, 5 bases at V and 5 bases at J, with 9 bases in the middle. The CDR3 spans 11 residues. Germline CDR1 is DFQATT and CDR2 is SNEGSKA (reference sequence). In DNA, the CDR3 is TGCAGTGCTCCGGGCGGGGAGACCCAGTACTTC. Protein product: CSAPGGETQYF.

The chain recombines TRBV6-5 with TRBJ2-7; 7 positions match TRBD2. Germline V gene data show CDR1 as MNHEY and CDR2 as SVGAGI. V shed 7 bases, J shed 2 bases, and the junction held 11 bases outside the gene matches. The CDR3 totals 15 residues. The CDR3 loop reads CASNPGGAITYEQYF. In nucleotides, the CDR3 is TGTGCCAGCAACCCGGGGGGTGCCATTACCTACGAGCAGTACTTC.